This note documents a single TCR beta chain sequence. Every sample yielded at least 6.5 million isolated PBMCs. Primers used in a second PCR of about 7 to 11 cycles were a sample-barcoded 5' primer and a J-beta primer mix. With 12 random nucleotides, a template-switch adaptor tagged each individual cDNA molecule. Each CDR3 protein gets one entry after TCRdb re-called the 5' RACE reads with MiXCR. Among hundreds of thousands of distinct CDR3 sequences listed, 58% were seen once. Germline trimming cut 4 bases from V and 4 bases from J; bases unmatched to any gene: 7. CDR3 length: 15 amino acids. The data derive from a study of blood T cells in healthy people across ages.

The clonotype originates from a man under 40 in good health. J is TRBJ2-1 and V is TRBV12-3 or TRBV12-4; 7 positions agree with TRBD2. Sequencing was done on a sample of blood. The CDR3 region has the DNA TGTGCCAGCAGTTGTTTTAGCGGGCCATACAATGAGCAGTTCTTC. Translating it yields CASSCFSGPYNEQFF.